This passage covers 18 T cell receptor beta chains from one sample sequenced in a study of a mutant IDH1 vaccine in newly diagnosed glioma. These receptors have no known antigen. The data were produced by immunoSEQ multiplex PCR, yet TCRdb's version contains in-frame clones alone and is incomplete. The repertoire holds tens of thousands of clones, roughly four fifths seen once, with around 5% in the top ten. Time point: week 35, safety follow-up. The content of each vaccine dose was 300 ug of mutant IDH1 20-mer peptide, and topical imiquimod accompanied it. This material consisted of PBMCs, taken from a glioma patient whose treatment included an IDH1 peptide vaccine. All receptors come from a man in his forties or fifties with glioma.

The gene calls are TRBV7-9 and TRBJ2-7; TRBD1 aligns across 9 bases. The CDR3 is made up of 14 amino acids. The germline gives CDR1 SEHNR, CDR2 FQNEAQ (reference sequence). Losses at the gene ends were 5 bases for V and 4 bases for J; bases not matched to a gene: 6. In nucleotides, the CDR3 is TGTGCCAGCAGCCCAGGGACAGGGCGGTACGAGCAGTACTTC. This sequence encodes CASSPGTGRYEQYF.

The chain is built from TRBV19 and TRBJ2-7; 7 nucleotides align to TRBD2. After removal of 3 bases from V and 2 bases from J, the junction contained 4 bases not matched to a gene. Germline lookup yields CDR1 LNHDA and CDR2 SQIVND (reference sequence). The length of the CDR3 is 14 residues. CDR3 DNA sequence: TGTGCCAGTAGTATTAGCGGGTCAGCCTACGAGCAGTACTTC. This gives the protein CASSISGSAYEQYF.

The genes are TRBV5-1 and TRBJ1-3; D may be TRBD1 (5 bases). The V end lost 10 bases, the J end lost 0 bases, and 11 bases lay between the germline ends. This CDR3 contains 13 residues. Germline loops: CDR1 SGHRS, CDR2 YFSETQ. The CDR3 loop is CACGADSGNTIYF. CDR3 DNA sequence: TGCGCCTGTGGGGCAGACTCTGGAAACACCATATATTTT.

This clone was recorded only once. This rearrangement joins TRBV4-1 to TRBJ1-2; no reliable D call. V lost 0 bases and J 2 bases, leaving 7 bases between the germline ends. Germline CDR1 and CDR2: MGHRA and YSYEKL. The CDR3 extends over 14 amino acids. The chain's CDR3 is CASSQEGGNYGYTF. In DNA, the CDR3 is TGCGCCAGCAGCCAAGAAGGCGGGAACTATGGCTACACCTTC.

This clone was observed a handful of times. V is TRBV5-1 and J is TRBJ1-1; D ambiguous. V lost 5 bases to trimming and J lost 2 bases, with 13 bases between them. CDR3 length: 14 amino acids. In germline, CDR1 is SGHRS, CDR2 YFSETQ. DNA of the CDR3: TGCGCCAGCAGGGTCGCAGGCATCAACACTGAAGCTTTCTTT. Translation gives CASRVAGINTEAFF.

This chain links TRBV19 with TRBJ2-1, with a tentative D call TRBD1 (5 bases). The CDR3 consists of 11 residues. From germline, CDR1 is LNHDA and CDR2 SQIVND (reference sequence). V lost 2 bases and J 9 bases, leaving 5 bases between the germline ends. The CDR3 nucleotides read TGTGCCAGTAGTATAAGGGGTGAGCAGTTCTTC. Its protein is CASSIRGEQFF.

This rearrangement joins TRBV18 to TRBJ1-2; D is possibly TRBD1 (6 bases). With 1 base removed from V and 4 bases from J, the gap between germline ends came to 7 bases. CDR3 length: 13 residues. Germline CDR1 is KGHSH and CDR2 is LQKENI. The chain's CDR3 is CASSPQGGYGYTF. As DNA, the CDR3 is TGTGCCAGCTCACCACAGGGGGGCTATGGCTACACCTTC. The complete variable domain, with remaining parts taken from reference TRBV18 and TRBJ1-2, reads NAGVMQNPRHLVRRRGQEARLRCSPMKGHSHVYWYRQLPEEGLKFMVYLQKENIIDESGMPKERFSAEFPKEGPSILRIQQVVRGDSAAYFCASSPQGGYGYTFGSGTRLTVV.

In its sample, this clone was seen once. This chain links TRBV5-1 with TRBJ2-7; the D gene is possibly TRBD2 (5 bases). CDR1 SGHRS and CDR2 YFSETQ come from the germline V gene. Trimming pared 4 bases from V and 0 bases from J, leaving 8 bases between. This CDR3 is 13 amino acids long. CDR3 nucleotide sequence: TGCGCCAGCAGCCCCGGGGTCTCCTACGAGCAGTACTTC. The encoded protein is CASSPGVSYEQYF.

V and J are TRBV5-1 and TRBJ2-2; TRBD1 might be the D (6 bases). This CDR3 contains 15 residues. Trimming shortened V by 3 bases and J by 0 bases, and 9 bases separated the two germline ends. Germline CDR1 SGHRS, CDR2 YFSETQ. This CDR3 is CASSWGHTNTGELFF. The CDR3 nucleotides read TGCGCCAGCAGCTGGGGACATACGAACACCGGGGAGCTGTTTTTT.

The chain combines TRBV6-6 with TRBJ2-1; a possible D gene is TRBD2 (6 bases). Germline loops: CDR1 MNHNY, CDR2 SVGAGI (reference sequence). CDR3 length: 14 residues. Trimming removed 6 bases at V and 2 bases at J, with 11 bases between. This CDR3 is CASRDAGTYNEQFF. The CDR3 nucleotides are TGTGCCAGCAGGGATGCGGGGACCTACAATGAGCAGTTCTTC.

The V and J genes are TRBV7-3 and TRBJ2-6; 8 nucleotides match TRBD1. The CDR3 runs 18 residues. Germline CDR1 SGHTA, CDR2 FQGTGA. V dropped 1 base and J dropped 3; count of bases not matched to a gene: 8. DNA for the CDR3: TGTGCCAGCAGCTTAATGAGGACAGGGATAATTGGGGCCAACGTCCTGACTTTC. It yields the protein CASSLMRTGIIGANVLTF.

The genes are TRBV6-6 and TRBJ2-7; 7 positions agree with TRBD1. Germline V gene data show CDR1 as MNHNY and CDR2 as SVGAGI (reference sequence). The CDR3 spans 16 residues. Trimming took 2 bases from V and 2 from J; bases not matched to a gene: 9. CDR3 DNA: TGTGCCAGCAGTTACCCGGGTCGACAGGGAACCTACGAGCAGTACTTC. It translates to CASSYPGRQGTYEQYF.

This clone showed up just a few times. The J gene is TRBJ1-1, the V gene TRBV7-2; weak D call: TRBD1 (5 bases). The CDR3 contains 15 residues. V lost 2 bases, J lost 5 bases, and 15 bases lay in between. CDR1 is SGHTA, CDR2 FQGNSA, per germline. The CDR3 region is CASSLYAGGLTEAFF. The CDR3 nucleotides read TGTGCCAGCAGCTTATACGCCGGGGGATTGACTGAAGCTTTCTTT.

This sequence joins TRBV10-1 and TRBJ2-3; 9 bases are a match to TRBD1. Per the germline V gene, CDR1 is WNHNN and CDR2 is SYGVQD (reference sequence). The V gene end was trimmed by 5 bases and the J gene end by 3 bases; junction bases not matched to a gene: 6. This CDR3 is 15 amino acids long. Here the CDR3 DNA reads TGCGCCAGCAGTTCACACGGACAGGGGACAGATACGCAGTATTTT. This translates into CASSSHGQGTDTQYF.

The chain has TRBV2 and TRBJ1-5; D possibly corresponds to TRBD1 (5 bases). The germline V and J ends were trimmed by 3 bases and 4 bases, with 13 bases remaining between them. CDR1 and CDR2 from the germline V gene are SNHLY and FYNNEI. The CDR3 covers 15 residues. CDR3 sequence reads: CASSEGENWNQPQHF. The CDR3 DNA is TGTGCCAGCAGTGAGGGGGAAAACTGGAATCAGCCCCAGCATTTT.

The CDR3 DNA sequence: TGTGCCAGCAGCAAGGGGACACCCGACCAGCCCCAGCATTTT. It is translated as CASSKGTPDQPQHF. The V call is TRBV21-1, the J call TRBJ1-5; TRBD1, the table's D call, was not compared with the DNA. TRBV21-1 is labeled a pseudogene. The CDR3 has 14 residues.

This chain joins TRBV18 and TRBJ1-5; D unresolved. V lost 3 bases to trimming and J lost 3 bases, with 9 bases between them. This CDR3 spans 14 amino acids. Per the germline V gene, CDR1 is KGHSH and CDR2 is LQKENI. The DNA for the CDR3 is TGTGCCAGCTCACCTGCGCAGAACAATCAGCCCCAGCATTTT. This sequence encodes CASSPAQNNQPQHF.

This clone was observed a handful of times. The V and J genes are TRBV7-8 and TRBJ1-1, with a tentative D call TRBD1 (5 bases). The germline V and J ends were trimmed by 5 bases and 0 bases, with 13 bases remaining between them. Germline CDR1 and CDR2: SGHVS and FQNEAQ. The length of the CDR3 is 15 residues. CDR3 amino acids: CASSMGLRVNTEAFF. As DNA, the CDR3 is TGTGCCAGCAGCATGGGACTTAGGGTGAACACTGAAGCTTTCTTT. The whole variable domain, filled in from reference TRBV7-8 and TRBJ1-1, reads GAGVSQSPRYKVAKRGQDVALRCDPISGHVSLFWYQQALGQGPEFLTYFQNEAQLDKSGLPSDRFFAERPEGSVSTLKIQRTQQEDSAVYLCASSMGLRVNTEAFFGQGTRLTVV.